This paragraph covers one T cell receptor (beta chain) sequence. The data were produced by immunoSEQ multiplex PCR, yet TCRdb's version contains in-frame clones alone and is incomplete. This table has 45,000 to 50,000 clones, about four fifths appearing once. The data were taken from a study of STAT5B mutations in CD4+ large granular lymphocyte leukemia. The CDR3 spans 16 residues. Between the trimmed V and J ends, which lost 3 bases and 3 bases, there was a span of 18 bases. Germline assignment: CDR1 SGDLS and CDR2 YYNGEE. The TCR sequence derives from a human donor in good health. What was sequenced was CD4+ T cells from blood buffy coats. The chain couples TRBV9 to TRBJ1-1; D uncertain. CDR3 DNA: TGTGCCAGCAGCGACCAATTTCCGGGTCGAGACACTGAAGCTTTCTTT. This codes for CASSDQFPGRDTEAFF.